This T cell receptor (beta chain) originates from a study of blood T cell repertoires in COVID-19 (dated by TCRdb to between 2020 and 2021). Background for the entire study: Collaborator samples came from the United States, Italy and Spain and covered acute and convalescent phases of COVID-19. Subjects who had been exposed to COVID-19, were actively infected with it, or had recovered from it provided the deeply sampled blood TCRbeta repertoires that made up the dataset. The prospective study material was composed of cDNA or gDNA derived from T cells, B-cell-depleted T cells, or PBMCs. A de-identified subject ID, COVID-19 status, age in years and sex were almost always included in the sample metadata. Where available, HLA class I and class II types were obtained from metadata supplied by the sample provider rather than from assay-based typing. Samples were obtained from the ongoing ImmuneRACE study (first 160 participants) and from about 1,300 subjects provided by 6 global collaborators. The repertoires were released in a freely available public database intended as a resource for research on the immune response to SARS-CoV-2.

The paper as a whole reports these results and caveats: Clinical and demographic metadata were provided uncurated, with the amount varying by source and participant.

Via the germline V gene (reference sequence), CDR1 is PRHDT and CDR2 FYEKMQ. CDR3 length: 15 amino acids, cysteine to phenylalanine. Of the read, only the CDR3 DNA is kept; its 45 bases are in frame from base 1. After removal of 0 bases from V and 12 bases from J, the junction retains 9 bases not matched to a gene. For this clone: Its antigen target is currently unknown. Per-base qualities were not stored, and no clone one base away is much larger.

TCRbeta CDR3 regions were amplified from genomic DNA using the immunoSEQ Assay, a bias-controlled multiplex PCR. The original pipeline was this. The number of nucleated cells in each sample was estimated by amplification of reference gene primers within the assay. To quantify the absolute abundance of each unique TCRbeta CDR3 rearrangement, sequence reads were collapsed and filtered. Productive Simpson clonality was computed per sample as the square root of Simpson's diversity index over productive rearrangements. Sourced from immuneACCESS, this table was stored by TCRdb with only in-frame sequences that have V and J called. A share of the clones is absent; for the studies checked, an unresolved V gene accounts for under half, and the remainder has no known explanation. The V and J calls and clone size are taken from that table; D and trimming were inferred from the DNA. This sample gives a few hundred thousand clones in total; approximately 86% of them show up just once. Around 3.3% of the sample is in the top ten clones.

Whole blood was collected in K2EDTA tubes by collaborating institutions according to the institutions' own protocols. For TCRbeta analysis, collaborators shipped samples in one of three forms: frozen whole blood, isolated PBMCs, or DNA extracted from either of those sample types. The sample comprised peripheral blood. This chain is built from TRBV13 and TRBJ2-3, with TRBD2 identical over 10 junction bases. This sequence originates from a woman over 75 with acute or convalescent COVID-19. In nucleotide form, the sequence is TGTGCCAGCAGCTTAGGGCTCGAGCGGGGGGGCCTTCAGTATTTT. Its translation reads: CASSLGLERGGLQYF. The full variable domain, completed from the reference TRBV13 and TRBJ2-3 proteins outside the CDR3, reads AAGVIQSPRHLIKEKRETATLKCYPIPRHDTVYWYQQGPGQDPQFLISFYEKMQSDKGSIPDRFSAQQFSDYHSELNMSSLELGDSALYFCASSLGLERGGLQYFGPGTRLTVL.